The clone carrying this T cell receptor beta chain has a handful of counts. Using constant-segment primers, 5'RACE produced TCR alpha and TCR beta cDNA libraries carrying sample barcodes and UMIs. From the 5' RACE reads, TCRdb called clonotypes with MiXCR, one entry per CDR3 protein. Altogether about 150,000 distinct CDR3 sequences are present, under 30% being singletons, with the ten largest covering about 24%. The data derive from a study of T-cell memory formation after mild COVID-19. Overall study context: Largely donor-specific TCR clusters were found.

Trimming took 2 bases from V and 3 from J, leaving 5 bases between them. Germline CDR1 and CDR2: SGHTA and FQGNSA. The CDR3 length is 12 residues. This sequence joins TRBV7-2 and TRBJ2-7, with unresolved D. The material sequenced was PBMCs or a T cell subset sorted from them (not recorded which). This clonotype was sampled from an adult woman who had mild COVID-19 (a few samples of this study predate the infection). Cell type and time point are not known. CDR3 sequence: CASSLSLYEQYF. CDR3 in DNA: TGTGCCAGCAGCTTAAGCCTCTACGAGCAGTACTTC.